The sample holds a few counts of the clone carrying this T cell receptor (beta chain). Germline V gene sequence: CDR1 LGHNA, CDR2 YNFKEQ. The CDR3 covers 10 residues. V was shortened by 7 bases and J by 4 bases, with 3 bases between the two germline ends. The time point here: patch test 3, about 24 weeks after DPC sensitization. Treatment described: therapeutic diphenylcyclopropenone sensitization with weekly scalp DPC. The data are from a study of human T cells and chemical hapten exposure. From the RACE reads, TCRdb called clonotypes with MiXCR, one entry per CDR3 protein. The table lists more than 95,000 distinct CDR3 sequences, about 28% of them singletons.

This rearrangement joins TRBV4-2 to TRBJ2-3, with D uncertain. This clonotype was sampled from a man between 40 and 49 years old with alopecia areata. Some clones in this sample may be carry-over from other donors' samples. Here the sequenced sample was whole blood, taken in connection with sensitization to the hapten diphenylcyclopropenone (DPC). The CDR3 DNA reads TGTGCCAGCAACCCAGATACGCAGTATTTT. It translates to CASNPDTQYF.